This is a list of T cell receptor beta chains from one sample in a study of shared clonotypes between healthy human individuals. Only in-frame clones appear in the TCRdb table, and some are missing; sequencing was by immunoSEQ multiplex PCR. The repertoire includes fewer than 200,000 clones, just under 95% of them detected once, and 0.067% sits in the top ten. The specimen was naive CD4+ T cells sorted from blood. These TCRs come from a woman younger than 45 in good health. The CDR3 runs from the conserved cysteine through the conserved F or W. Each record gives: D gene, CDR3 length, clone size, V gene, J gene, CDR3 DNA, CDR3 protein. A D gene is named only where the DNA matches it firmly. Rows give clone size only sometimes, using once, few, many, or a class for an expanded clone.

.,15,.,TRBV6-5,TRBJ2-2,TGTGCCAGCAGTTACTCCCGACAGGTCACCGGGGAGCTGTTTTTT,CASSYSRQVTGELFF
TRBD1,15,.,TRBV25-1,TRBJ2-7,TGTGCCAGCGGGCACCGGGACAGGGGGACCTACGAGCAGTACTTC,CASGHRDRGTYEQYF
TRBD1,13,.,TRBV28,TRBJ2-7,TGTGCCAGCAGTGCGGGACAGGGGAACGAGCAGTACTTC,CASSAGQGNEQYF
.,11,.,TRBV9,TRBJ2-1,TGTGCCAGCAGCGTAGAAAATGAGCAGTTCTTC,CASSVENEQFF
.,13,once,TRBV5-1,TRBJ2-5,TGCGCCAGCAGCGGAACATCAAGAGAGACCCAGTACTTC,CASSGTSRETQYF
.,15,.,TRBV15,TRBJ1-5,TGTGCCACCAGCAGAGATTCAAGGGTGAATCAGCCCCAGCATTTT,CATSRDSRVNQPQHF
.,11,.,TRBV28,TRBJ1-1,TGTGCCAGCAAGGGACGGCCCGGGGCTTTCTTT,CASKGRPGAFF
.,12,.,TRBV7-2,TRBJ2-3,TGTGCCAGCAGTGGACAGACAGATACGCAGTATTTT,CASSGQTDTQYF
.,15,.,TRBV27,TRBJ2-1,TGTGCCAGCAGTCCCTACGGGAGTTTACAGAATGAGCAGTTCTTC,CASSPYGSLQNEQFF
TRBD1,14,.,TRBV27,TRBJ2-7,TGTGCCAGCAGTTTGGGACAGAGCTCCTACGAGCAGTACTTC,CASSLGQSSYEQYF
TRBD2,17,.,TRBV28,TRBJ2-1,TGTGCCAGCAGTTTGGCCGGGACTAGCGGGAGGGATAATGAGCAGTTCTTC,CASSLAGTSGRDNEQFF